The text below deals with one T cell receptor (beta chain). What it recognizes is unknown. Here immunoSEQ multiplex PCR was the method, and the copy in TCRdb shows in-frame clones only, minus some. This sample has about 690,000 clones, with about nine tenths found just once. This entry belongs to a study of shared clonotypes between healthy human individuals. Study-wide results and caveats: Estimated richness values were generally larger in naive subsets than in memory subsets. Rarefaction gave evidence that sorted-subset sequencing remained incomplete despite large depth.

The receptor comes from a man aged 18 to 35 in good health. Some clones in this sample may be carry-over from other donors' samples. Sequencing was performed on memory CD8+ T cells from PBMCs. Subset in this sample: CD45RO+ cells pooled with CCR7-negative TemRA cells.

The CDR3 sequence is CASSLIRTVRNTEAFF. The CDR3 nucleotides are TGTGCCAGCAGCTTAATACGGACAGTTAGGAACACTGAAGCTTTCTTT. The chain recombines TRBV7-3 with TRBJ1-1; tentatively, D is TRBD1 (6 bases). From germline, CDR1 is SGHTA and CDR2 FQGTGA. V lost 1 base, J lost 1 base, and 13 bases lay in between. The CDR3 sequence is 16 residues long.